This T cell receptor (beta chain) originates from a study of graft-versus-host responses after intestinal transplantation. Overall study: Multivisceral, liver-intestinal, or isolated intestinal grafts went to recipients. Once they had received anti-thymocyte globulin induction, all recipients took tacrolimus and steroids for approximately 3 years.

With regard to this clone: Its specificity is not known.

Germline CDR1 MNHEY, CDR2 SMNVEV (reference sequence). With 5 bases removed from V and 6 bases from J, the gap between germline ends came to 16 bases. CDR3 length equals 15 residues. Some clones are missing from TCRdb's copy, which holds only in-frame ones; the method was immunoSEQ multiplex PCR. In the table there are about 98,000 clones, around four fifths of which are singletons. Broader study findings: The presence of high graft-versus-host to host-versus-graft clonal ratios in allografts characterized patients with graft-donor T cell macrochimerism. Early post-transplant HvG declines showed an association with peak circulating GvH clone levels.

This receptor was obtained from a human donor who received an intestinal transplant. This chain joins TRBV27 and TRBJ1-4; D perhaps matches TRBD1 (5 bases). The sequences come from unstimulated CD8+ T cells sorted from spleen or lymph node cells, collected before intestinal transplant. The CDR3 DNA reads TGTGCCAGCAGTCCAAAGGGACGGTGGTATGAAAAACTGTTTTTT. It codes for CASSPKGRWYEKLFF.